A selection of T cell receptor beta chains follows, all from one sample in a study of vaccination effects on CD4 cells after COVID-19. What these receptors recognize is not known. Clones were read by immunoSEQ multiplex PCR, and TCRdb kept only the in-frame ones, dropping some. This sample yields 30,000 or so clones, of which approximately 70% are seen a single time; about 3.8% belongs to the top ten. This sample comprised CD4+ T cells from PBMCs cultured without peptide, obtained before COVID-19 vaccination. These receptors originate from a human donor who received a COVID-19 vaccine. The CDR3 runs from the conserved cysteine through the conserved F or W.

V gene	J gene	CDR3 length	CDR3 protein
TRBV5-1	TRBJ1-1	13	CASRLVGATEAFF
TRBV5-6	TRBJ2-2	16	CASSLLAGLNTGELFF
TRBV6-1	TRBJ2-6	15	CASSERSAGANVLTF
TRBV9	TRBJ1-1	14	CASRLTGQFTEAFF
TRBV7-9	TRBJ2-5	15	CASSWGQPGAETQYF
TRBV6-1	TRBJ2-1	17	CASSEGSGVSIYNEQFF
TRBV25-1	TRBJ1-5	16	CASSEWLTGKGWAQHF
TRBV7-9	TRBJ2-3	11	CASSPADTQYF
TRBV7-9	TRBJ1-3	15	CASSFGQSSGNTIYF
TRBV7-2	TRBJ1-4	14	CASRTIYTNEKLFF
TRBV19	TRBJ2-7	16	CASSTPTSGSSYEQYF
TRBV3-1/TRBV3-2	TRBJ2-5	10	CASSQAGLYF
TRBV15	TRBJ2-1	19	CATSRETILNREPYNEQFF
TRBV18	TRBJ1-6	15	CASSRDRGGDSPLHF
TRBV5-4	TRBJ1-2	12	CASRTGGYGYTF
TRBV24-1	TRBJ2-4	16	CATSDLQSLAKNIQYF
TRBV7-8	TRBJ2-1	12	CASSFFGAEQFF
TRBV6-6	TRBJ1-1	14	CASSYPGDGTEAFF
TRBV18	TRBJ2-2	15	CASSPDPENTGELFF
TRBV29-1	TRBJ1-2	10	CSVERNGYTF
TRBV7-9	TRBJ2-1	12	CASSTQAPEQFF
TRBV5-5	TRBJ1-3	15	CASRGGGPGGNTIYF
TRBV4-1	TRBJ1-6	18	CASSQEFGTTMDNSPLHF
TRBV23-1	TRBJ2-7	17	CASSQSAGTGGACEQYF
TRBV21-1	TRBJ1-2	13	CASSKRDSYGYTF
TRBV6-2/TRBV6-3	TRBJ2-1	15	CASSRSGGRYNEQFF
TRBV6-5	TRBJ1-1	12	CASSPHRQEAFF
TRBV19	TRBJ2-5	15	CASEKNTGKQETQYF
TRBV10-1	TRBJ2-3	15	CASREGSQGTDTQYF
TRBV24-1	TRBJ2-1	14	CASALAGGIGEQFF
TRBV6-5	TRBJ1-1	10	CASGQGEAFF
TRBV30	TRBJ1-5	14	CAWTAGVSNQPQHF
TRBV12-5	TRBJ1-1	17	CASGLVSGGIGYTEAFF
TRBV9	TRBJ2-1	15	CASSVLGGSYNEQFF
TRBV18	TRBJ2-5	15	CASSPSVPGQETQYF
TRBV19	TRBJ2-1	14	CASATSGGAGEQFF
TRBV3-1/TRBV3-2	TRBJ2-5	17	CASSQGSSGRLWETQYF
TRBV30	TRBJ2-1	16	CAWSRRARSSYNEQFF
TRBV29-1	TRBJ1-3	13	CSAADRNGNTIYF
TRBV2	TRBJ1-5	13	CASSEIGNQPQHF
TRBV18	TRBJ2-5	13	CASSGQEEETQYF
TRBV18	TRBJ1-6	15	CASSPQGQGNSPLHF
TRBV7-9	TRBJ2-1	14	CASSLGQAHWEQFF
TRBV6-6	TRBJ2-3	15	CASSPLAGPTDTQYF
TRBV19	TRBJ1-1	12	CASSIWDTEAFF
TRBV6-2/TRBV6-3	TRBJ2-3	15	CASSFGTESTDTQYF
TRBV7-9	TRBJ2-2	13	CASSLAPTGELFF
TRBV6-1	TRBJ1-2	15	CASSEGVRTNYGYTF
TRBV19	TRBJ1-2	13	CASFRQGAFGYTF
TRBV7-8	TRBJ2-7	14	CASSSDWGSYEQYF
TRBV5-5	TRBJ1-5	17	CASSISGGTGGYQPQHF